This record covers a single TCR beta chain. This clone's antigen is unknown. Base qualities are not provided; no much larger clone lies one nucleotide away. The immunoSEQ Assay, a bias-controlled multiplex PCR, was used to amplify TCRbeta CDR3 regions from genomic DNA. The original pipeline was this. The number of nucleated cells in each sample was estimated by amplification of reference gene primers within the assay. To quantify the absolute abundance of each unique TCRbeta CDR3 rearrangement, sequence reads were collapsed and filtered. For each sample, productive Simpson clonality was calculated by taking the square root of Simpson's diversity index across productive rearrangements. Here the immuneACCESS table is served through TCRdb, limited to in-frame sequences with V and J called. Missing clones are a known gap in these copies; in checked studies unresolved V genes cover under half, and the rest lacks a known reason. The V and J calls and clone size are taken from that table; D and trimming were inferred from the DNA. In all, the sample holds roughly 180,000 clones, and roughly four fifths of those were seen once. The ten largest clones capture 12% of the sample.

Participants in the prospective study were aged about 18 to 90 years, lived in 20 to 30 United States geographic areas, and enrolled through a virtual design. To assign participants to cohorts, the prospective study relied on clinical history that participants themselves reported in a screening survey and a study questionnaire. Recovered participants in ImmuneRACE Cohort 3 were defined as having two consecutive negative NP/OP PCR tests, clearance from a healthcare professional, or resolution of symptoms. Mobile phlebotomists in the prospective study collected whole blood, serum and a nasopharyngeal or oropharyngeal swab from every participant. Additional blood draws and questionnaires over an approximately two-month period could optionally be provided by prospective study participants. Before DNA extraction, blood samples from the prospective study were shipped at room temperature or frozen. The data originate from a study of blood T cell repertoires in COVID-19 (dated by TCRdb to 2020 to 2022). Some background on the complete study: Collaborator samples came from the United States, Italy and Spain and covered acute and convalescent phases of COVID-19. The prospective study material was composed of cDNA or gDNA derived from T cells, B-cell-depleted T cells, or PBMCs. The dataset comprised deeply sampled blood TCRbeta repertoires from subjects exposed to, actively infected with, or recovered from COVID-19. A freely available public database, intended as a resource for researchers studying the immune response to SARS-CoV-2, is where the repertoires were released. Samples came from the ongoing ImmuneRACE study (first 160 participants) plus 1,254 subjects from 6 global collaborators. Sample metadata almost always included a de-identified subject ID, COVID-19 status, age in years and sex. HLA class I and class II types, where available, came from metadata supplied by the sample provider rather than from assay-based typing.

V lost 3 bases and J lost 0 bases; the stretch between them is 9 bases long. CDR1 and CDR2, per the germline V gene, are MDHEN and SYDVKM. The CDR3, cysteine through phenylalanine, is 14 amino acids long. Only the CDR3 DNA is retained, 42 bases long and in frame from the first base. The paper's findings and limits, for the study overall: How much clinical and demographic metadata was included differed by source and by participant, and the metadata was provided uncurated.

The receptor's source is a man aged 40-49 years who had recovered from COVID-19. The chain is made from TRBV28 and TRBJ2-7; TRBD2 is perhaps the D gene, given 5 matching bases. What was sequenced was PBMCs or T cells enriched from blood (not recorded which). CDR3 reads: CASSFGGFSYEQYF. The base sequence is TGTGCCAGCAGTTTTGGCGGGTTCTCCTACGAGCAGTACTTC.